This T cell receptor (beta chain) was identified during a study of T cell responses to AZD1222 COVID-19 vaccine. Germline V lookup: CDR1 MRHNA, CDR2 SNTAGT. With 0 bases removed from V and 3 bases from J, the gap between germline ends came to 5 bases. The CDR3 has 14 residues. Measured with immunoSEQ multiplex PCR; TCRdb has only the in-frame clones, and not every one. Here the sample spans fewer than 120,000 clones, about 87% being singletons. General study findings and limits: Clonal diversity was possibly underestimated; the donors were predominantly white British and more often female. The reported proportion of spike-specific TCRs targeting unmutated variant regions was nearly half. Only a handful of AZD1222 recipients, roughly 6 in all, had baseline seropositivity.

Comments on this clone: Antigen unknown.

V and J are TRBV6-4 and TRBJ2-2; D not certain. The specimen was peripheral blood, collected on day 0 of AZD1222 vaccination. The receptor comes from an adult in good health. CDR3 in DNA: TGTGCCAGCAGTGACTCCCAGGACACCGGGGAGCTGTTTTTT. Translated: CASSDSQDTGELFF.